Below, one TCR beta chain is given with its context. Its antigen remains unknown. These data belong to a study of T-cell reconstitution after alpha-beta-depleted transplantation in children. The study's findings and limits: Elevated TCRbeta diversity at day 60 was traced, in some patients, to surviving recipient T cells and thymic progenitors. Several hundred rapidly expanded clones from non-depleted graft cells reportedly supplied alpha-beta T cells about two months post-transplant. When one year had passed after transplant, most T-cell counts and diversity came from newly produced T cells.

The length of the CDR3 is 13 residues. From germline, CDR1 is SNHLY and CDR2 FYNNEI. Trimming at V came to 10 bases and at J to 2 bases, leaving 8 bases not matched to a gene. Unique molecular identifiers were incorporated when the TCRbeta library was constructed. TCRdb re-analysed the PCR reads in MiXCR, keeping a single row per CDR3 protein. The data contain approximately 1,000,000 distinct CDR3 sequences, roughly 29% of them singletons. J is TRBJ2-7 and V is TRBV2, with 7 positions matching TRBD1. This receptor was taken from a boy in the first two years of life who had a stem cell transplant for SCID, so the T cells may come from the graft donor. The sequenced sample was PBMCs, mostly from graft donor cells, obtained 360 days after TCRalphabeta/CD19-depleted stem cell transplant. CDR3 residues: CATRPGQTYEQYF. The CDR3 DNA sequence: TGTGCCACCCGACCGGGACAGACCTACGAGCAGTACTTC.